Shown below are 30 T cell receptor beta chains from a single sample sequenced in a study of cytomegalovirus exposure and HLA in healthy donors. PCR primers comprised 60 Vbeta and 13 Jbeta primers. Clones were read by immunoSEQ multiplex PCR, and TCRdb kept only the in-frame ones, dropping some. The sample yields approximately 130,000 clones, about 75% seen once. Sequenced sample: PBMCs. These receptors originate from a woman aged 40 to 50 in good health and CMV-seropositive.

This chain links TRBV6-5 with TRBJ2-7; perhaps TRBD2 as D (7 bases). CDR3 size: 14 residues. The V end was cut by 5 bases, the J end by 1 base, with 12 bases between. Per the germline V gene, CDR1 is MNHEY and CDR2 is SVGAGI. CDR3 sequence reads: CASSTGRGSYEQYF. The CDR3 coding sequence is TGTGCCAGCAGTACAGGGAGGGGGTCCTACGAGCAGTACTTC.

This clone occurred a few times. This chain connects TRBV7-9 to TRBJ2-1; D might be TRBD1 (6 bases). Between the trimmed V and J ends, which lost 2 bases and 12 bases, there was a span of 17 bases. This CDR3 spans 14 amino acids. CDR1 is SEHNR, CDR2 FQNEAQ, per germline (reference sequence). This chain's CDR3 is CASSLRDTIEGQFF. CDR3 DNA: TGTGCCAGCAGCTTACGGGACACGATTGAAGGGCAGTTCTTC.

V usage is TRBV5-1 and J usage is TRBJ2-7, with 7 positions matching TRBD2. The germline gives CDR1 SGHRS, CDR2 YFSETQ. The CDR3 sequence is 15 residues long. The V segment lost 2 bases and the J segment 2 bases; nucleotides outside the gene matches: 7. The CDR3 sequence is CASSLSGREAYEQYF. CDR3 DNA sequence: TGCGCCAGCAGCTTATCGGGTCGGGAGGCCTACGAGCAGTACTTC.

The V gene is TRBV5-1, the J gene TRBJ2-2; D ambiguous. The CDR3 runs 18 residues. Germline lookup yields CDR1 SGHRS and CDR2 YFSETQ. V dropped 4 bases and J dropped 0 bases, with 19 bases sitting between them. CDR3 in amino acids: CASSPQPGGPANTGELFF. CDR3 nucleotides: TGCGCCAGCAGCCCCCAGCCCGGCGGCCCAGCGAACACCGGGGAGCTGTTTTTT.

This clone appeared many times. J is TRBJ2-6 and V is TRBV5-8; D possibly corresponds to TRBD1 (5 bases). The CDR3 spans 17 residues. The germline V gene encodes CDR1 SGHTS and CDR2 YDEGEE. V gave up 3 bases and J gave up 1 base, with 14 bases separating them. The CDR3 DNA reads TGTGCCAGCAGCTCCCGAGGTGGGGCATCTGGGGCCAACGTCCTGACTTTC. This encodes CASSSRGGASGANVLTF.

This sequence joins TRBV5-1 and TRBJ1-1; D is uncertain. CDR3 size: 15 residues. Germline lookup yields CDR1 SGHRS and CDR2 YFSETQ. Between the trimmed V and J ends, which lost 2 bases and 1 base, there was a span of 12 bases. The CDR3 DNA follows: TGCGCCAGCAGCTTTCAACAGTCACAGAACACTGAAGCTTTCTTT. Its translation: CASSFQQSQNTEAFF.

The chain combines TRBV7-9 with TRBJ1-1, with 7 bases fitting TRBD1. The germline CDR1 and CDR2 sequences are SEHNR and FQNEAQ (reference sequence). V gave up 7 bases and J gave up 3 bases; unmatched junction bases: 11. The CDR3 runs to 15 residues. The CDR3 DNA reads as TGTGCCAGCAACTCTTACGGGACAGATTACACTGAAGCTTTCTTT. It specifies CASNSYGTDYTEAFF. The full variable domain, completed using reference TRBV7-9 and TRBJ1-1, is DTGVSQNPRHKITKRGQNVTFRCDPISEHNRLYWYRQTLGQGPEFLTYFQNEAQLEKSRLLSDRFSAERPKGSFSTLEIQRTEQGDSAMYLCASNSYGTDYTEAFFGQGTRLTVV.

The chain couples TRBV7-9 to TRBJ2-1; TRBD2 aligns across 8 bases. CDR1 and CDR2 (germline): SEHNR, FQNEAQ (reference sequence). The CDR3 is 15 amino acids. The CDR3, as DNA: TGTTCCACGGGGGGGGGCCCCCAGCCCTACAATGAGCAGTTCTTC. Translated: CSTGGGPQPYNEQFF.

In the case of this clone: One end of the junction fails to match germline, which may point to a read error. Here the CDR3 DNA reads TGTGCCAGCAGCCCGGCGGGTCCCACCTTAGCTAACTATGGCTACCCCTTC. Protein: CASSPAGPTLANYGYPF. The chain joins TRBV5-4 to TRBJ1-2; no reliable D call. The CDR3 length is 17 residues. CDR1 is SGHNT, CDR2 YYREEE, per germline (reference sequence).

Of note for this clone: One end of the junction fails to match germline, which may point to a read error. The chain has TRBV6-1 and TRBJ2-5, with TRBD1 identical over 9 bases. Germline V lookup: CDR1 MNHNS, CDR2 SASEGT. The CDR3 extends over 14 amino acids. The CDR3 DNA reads TGTGCCAGCGGTCCGGGACAGGGCCCGGAGATCCAGTACTTC. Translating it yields CASGPGQGPEIQYF.

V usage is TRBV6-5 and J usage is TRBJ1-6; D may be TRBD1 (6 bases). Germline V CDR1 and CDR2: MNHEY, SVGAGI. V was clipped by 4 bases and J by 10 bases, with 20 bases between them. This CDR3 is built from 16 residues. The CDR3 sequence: CASSSASGGASSPLHF. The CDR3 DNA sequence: TGTGCCAGCAGTTCCGCGTCTGGGGGGGCCTCATCACCCCTCCACTTT.

CDR3 sequence reads: CASSVTVEYGYTF. CDR3 DNA: TGTGCCAGCAGCGTTACAGTGGAATATGGCTACACCTTC. The chain has TRBV9 and TRBJ1-2; D is unclear. The V end lost 2 bases, the J end lost 5 bases, and 10 bases lay between the germline ends. The CDR3 covers 13 residues. Germline CDR1 is SGDLS and CDR2 is YYNGEE.

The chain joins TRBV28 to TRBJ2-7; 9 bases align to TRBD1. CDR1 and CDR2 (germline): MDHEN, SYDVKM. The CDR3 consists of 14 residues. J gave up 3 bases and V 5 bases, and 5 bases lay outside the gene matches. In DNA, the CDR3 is TGTGCCAGCAGTCAACAGGGGGCAGGCTACGAGCAGTACTTC. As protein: CASSQQGAGYEQYF.

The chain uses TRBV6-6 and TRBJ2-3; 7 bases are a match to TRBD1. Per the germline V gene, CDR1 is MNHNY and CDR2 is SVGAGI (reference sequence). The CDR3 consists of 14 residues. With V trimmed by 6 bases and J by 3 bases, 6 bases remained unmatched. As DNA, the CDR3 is TGTGCCAGCAGCCGAGACAGGGAAACAGATACGCAGTATTTT. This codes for CASSRDRETDTQYF.

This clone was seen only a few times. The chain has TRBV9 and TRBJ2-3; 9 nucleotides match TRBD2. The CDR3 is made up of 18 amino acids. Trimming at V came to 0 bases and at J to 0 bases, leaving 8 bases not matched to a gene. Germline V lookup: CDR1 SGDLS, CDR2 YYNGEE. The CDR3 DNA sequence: TGTGCCAGCAGCGTAGGGGGTAGCGGGGGCCTCAGCACAGATACGCAGTATTTT. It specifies CASSVGGSGGLSTDTQYF. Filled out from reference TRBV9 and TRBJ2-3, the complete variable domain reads DSGVTQTPKHLITATGQRVTLRCSPRSGDLSVYWYQQSLDQGLQFLIQYYNGEERAKGNILERFSAQQFPDLHSELNLSSLELGDSALYFCASSVGGSGGLSTDTQYFGPGTRLTVL.

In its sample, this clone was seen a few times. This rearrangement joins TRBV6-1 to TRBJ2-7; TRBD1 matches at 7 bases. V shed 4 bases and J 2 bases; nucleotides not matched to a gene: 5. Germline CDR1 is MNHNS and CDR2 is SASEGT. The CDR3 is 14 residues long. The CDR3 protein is CASSAGTVTYEQYF. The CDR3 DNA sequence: TGTGCCAGCAGTGCCGGGACAGTAACCTACGAGCAGTACTTC.

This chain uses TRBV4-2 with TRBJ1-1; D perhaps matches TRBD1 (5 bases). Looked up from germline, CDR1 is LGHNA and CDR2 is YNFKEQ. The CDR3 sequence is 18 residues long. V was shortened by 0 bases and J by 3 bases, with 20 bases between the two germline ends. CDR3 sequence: CASSQDTWGYQGDTEAFF. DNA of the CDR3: TGTGCCAGCAGCCAAGATACGTGGGGATACCAAGGGGACACTGAAGCTTTCTTT.

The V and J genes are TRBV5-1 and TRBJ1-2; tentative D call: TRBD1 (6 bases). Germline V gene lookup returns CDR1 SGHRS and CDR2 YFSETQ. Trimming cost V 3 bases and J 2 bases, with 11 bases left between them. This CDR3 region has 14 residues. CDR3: CASSSVTGNYGYTF. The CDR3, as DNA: TGCGCCAGCAGCTCGGTGACAGGAAACTATGGCTACACCTTC.

The CDR3 sequence is CASSLGLPREEKLFF. The DNA of the CDR3 is TGTGCCAGCAGCTTGGGACTCCCTCGGGAAGAAAAACTGTTTTTT. The J gene is TRBJ1-4, the V gene TRBV5-6; no firm D call. The CDR3 runs 15 residues. Trimming shortened V by 0 bases and J by 8 bases, and 14 bases separated the two germline ends. From germline, CDR1 is SGHDT and CDR2 YYEEEE.

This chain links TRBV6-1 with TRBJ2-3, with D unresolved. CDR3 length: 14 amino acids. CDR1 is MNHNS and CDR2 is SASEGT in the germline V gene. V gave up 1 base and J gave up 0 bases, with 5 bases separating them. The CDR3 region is CASSEDGSTDTQYF. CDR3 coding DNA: TGTGCCAGCAGTGAAGATGGCAGCACAGATACGCAGTATTTT.

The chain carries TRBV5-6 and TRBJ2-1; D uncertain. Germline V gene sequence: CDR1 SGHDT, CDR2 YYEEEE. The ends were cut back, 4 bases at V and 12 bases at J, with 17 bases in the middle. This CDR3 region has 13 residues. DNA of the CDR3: TGTGCCAGCAGCGGGCGAGAAGGATTAAGGCAGTTCTTC. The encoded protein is CASSGREGLRQFF. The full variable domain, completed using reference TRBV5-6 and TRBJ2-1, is DAGVTQSPTHLIKTRGQQVTLRCSPKSGHDTVSWYQQALGQGPQFIFQYYEEEERQRGNFPDRFSGHQFPNYSSELNVNALLLGDSALYLCASSGREGLRQFFGPGTRLTVL.

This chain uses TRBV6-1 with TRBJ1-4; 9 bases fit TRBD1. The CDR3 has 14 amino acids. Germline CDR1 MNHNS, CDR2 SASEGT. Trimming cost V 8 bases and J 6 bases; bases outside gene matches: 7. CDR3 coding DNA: TGTGCCAGCGTCCGGGACAGGGATGATGAAAAACTGTTTTTT. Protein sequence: CASVRDRDDEKLFF.

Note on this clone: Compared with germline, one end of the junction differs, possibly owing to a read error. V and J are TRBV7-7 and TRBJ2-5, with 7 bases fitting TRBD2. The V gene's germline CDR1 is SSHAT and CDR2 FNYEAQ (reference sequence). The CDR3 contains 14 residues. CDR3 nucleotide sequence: TGTGCTAGCAGCCCCCAGGGAGGGGCAGAGACCCAGTACTTC. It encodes CASSPQGGAETQYF.

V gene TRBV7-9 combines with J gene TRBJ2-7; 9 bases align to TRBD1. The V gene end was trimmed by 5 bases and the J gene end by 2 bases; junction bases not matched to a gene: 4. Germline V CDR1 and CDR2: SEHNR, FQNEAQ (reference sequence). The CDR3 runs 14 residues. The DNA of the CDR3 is TGTGCCAGCAGCGCCCGGGACAGGGCCTACGAGCAGTACTTC. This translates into CASSARDRAYEQYF.

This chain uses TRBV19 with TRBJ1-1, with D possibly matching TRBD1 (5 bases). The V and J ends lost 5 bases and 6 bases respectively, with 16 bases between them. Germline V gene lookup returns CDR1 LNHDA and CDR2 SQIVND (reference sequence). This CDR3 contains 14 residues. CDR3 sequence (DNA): TGTGCCAGTAGTTGGGACTCAGGGCTCGCTGAAGCTTTCTTT. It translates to CASSWDSGLAEAFF.

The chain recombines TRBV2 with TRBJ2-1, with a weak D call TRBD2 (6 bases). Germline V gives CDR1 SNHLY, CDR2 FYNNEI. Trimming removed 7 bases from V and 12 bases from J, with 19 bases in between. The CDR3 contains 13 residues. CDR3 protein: CASTWGDPKGQFF. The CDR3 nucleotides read TGTGCCAGCACCTGGGGGGACCCGAAGGGGCAGTTCTTC.

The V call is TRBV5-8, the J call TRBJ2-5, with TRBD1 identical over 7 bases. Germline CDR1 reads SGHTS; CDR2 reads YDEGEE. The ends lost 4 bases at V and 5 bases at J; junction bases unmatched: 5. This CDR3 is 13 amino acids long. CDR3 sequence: CASSPGTAETQYF. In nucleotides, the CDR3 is TGTGCCAGCAGCCCAGGGACAGCCGAGACCCAGTACTTC.

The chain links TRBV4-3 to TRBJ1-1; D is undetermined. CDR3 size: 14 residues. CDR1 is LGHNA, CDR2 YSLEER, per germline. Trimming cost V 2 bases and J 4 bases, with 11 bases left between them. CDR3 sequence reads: CASSQQAGSTEAFF. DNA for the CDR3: TGCGCCAGCAGCCAACAGGCCGGGAGCACTGAAGCTTTCTTT.

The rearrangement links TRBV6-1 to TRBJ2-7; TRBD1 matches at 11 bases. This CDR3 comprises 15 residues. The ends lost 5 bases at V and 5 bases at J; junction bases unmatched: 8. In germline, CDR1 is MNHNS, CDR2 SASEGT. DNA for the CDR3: TGTGCCAGCAGTAAATTGGGACAGGGGGACCACGAGCAGTACTTC. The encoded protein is CASSKLGQGDHEQYF.

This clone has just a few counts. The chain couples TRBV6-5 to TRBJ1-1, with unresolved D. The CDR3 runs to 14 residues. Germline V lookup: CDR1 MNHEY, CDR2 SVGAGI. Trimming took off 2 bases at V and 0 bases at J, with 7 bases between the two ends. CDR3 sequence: CASSYAQMNTEAFF. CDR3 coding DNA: TGTGCCAGCAGTTACGCACAGATGAACACTGAAGCTTTCTTT.